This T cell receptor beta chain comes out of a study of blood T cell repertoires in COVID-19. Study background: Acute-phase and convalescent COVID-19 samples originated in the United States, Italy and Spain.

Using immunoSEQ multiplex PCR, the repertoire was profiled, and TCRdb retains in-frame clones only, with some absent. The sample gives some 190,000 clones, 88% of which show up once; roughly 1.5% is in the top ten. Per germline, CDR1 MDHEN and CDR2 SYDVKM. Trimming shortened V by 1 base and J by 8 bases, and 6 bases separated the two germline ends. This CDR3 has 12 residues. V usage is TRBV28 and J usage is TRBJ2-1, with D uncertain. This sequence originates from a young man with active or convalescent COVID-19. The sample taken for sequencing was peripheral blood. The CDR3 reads CASSLFPDEQFF. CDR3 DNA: TGTGCCAGCAGTTTATTTCCTGATGAGCAGTTCTTC.